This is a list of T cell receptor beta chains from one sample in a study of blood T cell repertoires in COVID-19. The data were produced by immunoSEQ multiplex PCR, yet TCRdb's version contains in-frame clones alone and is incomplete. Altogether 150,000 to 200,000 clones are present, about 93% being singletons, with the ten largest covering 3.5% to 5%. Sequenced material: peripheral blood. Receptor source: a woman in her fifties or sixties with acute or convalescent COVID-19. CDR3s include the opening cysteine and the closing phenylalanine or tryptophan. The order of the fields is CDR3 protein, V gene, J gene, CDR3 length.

cdr3_aa: CASSQALLRDTYNEQFF; v_call: TRBV6-2/TRBV6-3; j_call: TRBJ2-1; cdr3_length: 17
cdr3_aa: CASSEVVSGSASGTDTQYF; v_call: TRBV6-1; j_call: TRBJ2-3; cdr3_length: 19
cdr3_aa: CASSPQGSGANVLTF; v_call: TRBV27; j_call: TRBJ2-6; cdr3_length: 15
cdr3_aa: CASSIERGSTDTQYF; v_call: TRBV19; j_call: TRBJ2-3; cdr3_length: 15
cdr3_aa: CASSLRGMNTEAFF; v_call: TRBV27; j_call: TRBJ1-1; cdr3_length: 14
cdr3_aa: CASGQLASYEQYF; v_call: TRBV6-5; j_call: TRBJ2-7; cdr3_length: 13
cdr3_aa: CASSSGGIGTEAFF; v_call: TRBV27; j_call: TRBJ1-1; cdr3_length: 14
cdr3_aa: CASSPGSGHQPQHF; v_call: TRBV7-2; j_call: TRBJ1-5; cdr3_length: 14
cdr3_aa: CASSQNPVGETQYF; v_call: TRBV4-1; j_call: TRBJ2-5; cdr3_length: 14
cdr3_aa: CAISGPIGGATEAFF; v_call: TRBV10-3; j_call: TRBJ1-1; cdr3_length: 15
cdr3_aa: CASSFAGRSYNEQFF; v_call: TRBV28; j_call: TRBJ2-1; cdr3_length: 15
cdr3_aa: CASSDAGTGGLGYTF; v_call: TRBV6-1; j_call: TRBJ1-2; cdr3_length: 15
cdr3_aa: CATSRGTGTYEQYF; v_call: TRBV15; j_call: TRBJ2-7; cdr3_length: 14
cdr3_aa: CASSPRGGATGSGNTIYF; v_call: TRBV7-2; j_call: TRBJ1-3; cdr3_length: 18
cdr3_aa: CASSLRGLGTEAFF; v_call: TRBV7-9; j_call: TRBJ1-1; cdr3_length: 14
cdr3_aa: CASSLQGGNSPLHF; v_call: TRBV19; j_call: TRBJ1-6; cdr3_length: 14
cdr3_aa: CASSPGTSEYNEQFF; v_call: TRBV4-2; j_call: TRBJ2-1; cdr3_length: 15
cdr3_aa: CASSNYRVSLGDTQYF; v_call: TRBV9; j_call: TRBJ2-3; cdr3_length: 16
cdr3_aa: CASSKRKRTGRCKEKLFF; v_call: TRBV21-1; j_call: TRBJ1-4; cdr3_length: 18
cdr3_aa: CAWRVSGTADTQYF; v_call: TRBV30; j_call: TRBJ2-3; cdr3_length: 14
cdr3_aa: CAISEKGVNSGNTIYF; v_call: TRBV10-3; j_call: TRBJ1-3; cdr3_length: 16
cdr3_aa: CASSFKNTEAFF; v_call: TRBV12-3/TRBV12-4; j_call: TRBJ1-1; cdr3_length: 12
cdr3_aa: CASSPWQRGTGELFF; v_call: TRBV9; j_call: TRBJ2-2; cdr3_length: 15
cdr3_aa: CASSLKVSGEQFF; v_call: TRBV5-6; j_call: TRBJ2-1; cdr3_length: 13
cdr3_aa: CAWSVSWGQGVQPQHF; v_call: TRBV30; j_call: TRBJ1-5; cdr3_length: 16
cdr3_aa: CASSQSLRRLHF; v_call: TRBV14; j_call: TRBJ1-6; cdr3_length: 12
cdr3_aa: CASSRGGAGELFF; v_call: TRBV14; j_call: TRBJ2-2; cdr3_length: 13
cdr3_aa: CASSRTATNEKLFF; v_call: TRBV19; j_call: TRBJ1-4; cdr3_length: 14
cdr3_aa: CASSLAQVGRYEQYF; v_call: TRBV7-2; j_call: TRBJ2-7; cdr3_length: 15
cdr3_aa: CASTAEFLNTIYF; v_call: TRBV2; j_call: TRBJ1-3; cdr3_length: 13
cdr3_aa: CASSQQGYGYTF; v_call: TRBV3-1/TRBV3-2; j_call: TRBJ1-2; cdr3_length: 12
cdr3_aa: CASSLRTFSSYNEQFF; v_call: TRBV5-8; j_call: TRBJ2-1; cdr3_length: 16
cdr3_aa: CASSKDTATGVYEQYF; v_call: TRBV21-1; j_call: TRBJ2-7; cdr3_length: 16
cdr3_aa: CASSLQGGDTEAFF; v_call: TRBV5-4; j_call: TRBJ1-1; cdr3_length: 14
cdr3_aa: CAWGRQTNTEAFF; v_call: TRBV30; j_call: TRBJ1-1; cdr3_length: 13
cdr3_aa: CASSQTPWTGHYEQYF; v_call: TRBV3-1/TRBV3-2; j_call: TRBJ2-7; cdr3_length: 16
cdr3_aa: CASSLTGGDGYTF; v_call: TRBV28; j_call: TRBJ1-2; cdr3_length: 13
cdr3_aa: CASSVTGDFGTDTQYF; v_call: TRBV9; j_call: TRBJ2-3; cdr3_length: 16
cdr3_aa: CACRDRVYEKLFF; v_call: TRBV30; j_call: TRBJ1-4; cdr3_length: 13
cdr3_aa: CASSQVGTGNSPLHF; v_call: TRBV4-1; j_call: TRBJ1-6; cdr3_length: 15
cdr3_aa: CASSYNRGATTNEKLFF; v_call: TRBV2; j_call: TRBJ1-4; cdr3_length: 17
cdr3_aa: CASSFISGQGTYGYTF; v_call: TRBV6-5; j_call: TRBJ1-2; cdr3_length: 16